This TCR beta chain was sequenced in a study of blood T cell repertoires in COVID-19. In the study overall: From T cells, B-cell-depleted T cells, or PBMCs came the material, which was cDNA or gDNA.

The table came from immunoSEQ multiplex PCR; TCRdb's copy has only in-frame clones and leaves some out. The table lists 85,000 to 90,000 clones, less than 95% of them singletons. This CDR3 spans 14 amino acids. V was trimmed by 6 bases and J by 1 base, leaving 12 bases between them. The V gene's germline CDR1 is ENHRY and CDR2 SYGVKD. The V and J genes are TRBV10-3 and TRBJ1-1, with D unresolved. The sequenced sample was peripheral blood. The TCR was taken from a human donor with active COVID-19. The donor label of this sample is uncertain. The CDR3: CAIRGGSGNTEAFF. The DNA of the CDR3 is TGTGCCATCAGGGGCGGGAGCGGGAACACTGAAGCTTTCTTT.